This T cell receptor (beta chain) stems from a study of CD8 T cells in ankylosing spondylitis. Study observations and caveats: Significantly higher representation of disease-linked clones was reported for matched ankylosing spondylitis synovial fluid. It appeared that ankylosing spondylitis blood was characterized by a TCR beta motif of several highly homologous variants. Peripheral blood held disease-linked clones only at relatively low frequency, and these were CD8+.

This CDR3 spans 15 amino acids. V gave up 2 bases and J gave up 3 bases, with 11 bases separating them. From germline, CDR1 is SGHTA and CDR2 FQGNSA. Libraries for TCR beta were made by quantitative 5'-RACE with molecular barcodes. TCRdb re-called the 5' RACE reads through MiXCR, storing one row per CDR3 protein. The data contain around 770,000 distinct CDR3 sequences, about 11% of them singletons. This clonotype was seen only a few times. Its antigen is still unknown. This receptor was identified in a male donor with ankylosing spondylitis. Sequenced material: blood, either unsorted or a sorted T cell fraction (not recorded which). The chain uses TRBV7-2 and TRBJ1-5; D unclear. The CDR3 DNA reads as TGTGCCAGCAGCTTAAGCGGACGGCTCAATCAGCCCCAGCATTTT. Translation: CASSLSGRLNQPQHF. Variable domain in full (rest from reference TRBV7-2 and TRBJ1-5): GAGVSQSPSNKVTEKGKDVELRCDPISGHTALYWYRQSLGQGLEFLIYFQGNSAPDKSGLPSDRFSAERTGGSVSTLTIQRTQQEDSAVYLCASSLSGRLNQPQHFGDGTRLSIL.